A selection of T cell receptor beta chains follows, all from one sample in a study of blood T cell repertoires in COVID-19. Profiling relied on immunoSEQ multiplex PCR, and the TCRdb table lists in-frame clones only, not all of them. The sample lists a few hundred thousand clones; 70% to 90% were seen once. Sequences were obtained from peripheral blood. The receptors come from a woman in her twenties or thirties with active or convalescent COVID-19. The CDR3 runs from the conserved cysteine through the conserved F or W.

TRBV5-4,CASSSITGNTIYF
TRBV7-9,CASSPPLELYEQYF
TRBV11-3,CASSAGEDEQYF
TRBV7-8,CASSLGTGRWNEKLFF
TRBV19,CASATRGGTEAFF
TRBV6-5,CASSNHPGPNYGYTF
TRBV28,CASSLGTGDGYTF
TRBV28,CASIGRQINTIYF
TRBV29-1,CSLGTVKGGYTF
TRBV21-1,CASSAHLSGSPYEQYF
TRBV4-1,CASSQGYSGTGSSYEQYF
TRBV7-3,CASSLSPGVDYGYTF
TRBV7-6,CASSLGRTVSWGLNEKLFF
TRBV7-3,CASSPGAHYEQYF
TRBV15,CATSRGDKANYGYTF
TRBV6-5,CASSYWGQINSPLHF
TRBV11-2,CASGQGGSYEQYF
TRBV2,CASSLGGRQNYEQYF
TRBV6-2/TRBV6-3,CASSLSGGAADTQYF
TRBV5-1,CASSLRQGFYEQYF
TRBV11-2,CASSLLEFPGHQGNYGYTF
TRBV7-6,CASSLVVGTGGLGTEAFF
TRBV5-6,CASSPRQGLEQFF
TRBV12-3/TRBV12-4,CASSLTPNTEAFF
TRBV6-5,CASRLGNTIYF
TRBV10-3,CATIQGHSGNTIYF
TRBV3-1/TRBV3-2,CARIRGGNTIYF
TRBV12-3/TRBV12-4,CASRRQGNYGYTF
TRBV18,CASSPGGTVYEQYF
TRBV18,CASSPQQVETQYF
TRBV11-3,CASSASDRANTEAFF
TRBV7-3,CASSLRGGRDTQYF
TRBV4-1,CASSQGHEDQPQHF
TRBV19,CASSIFAGGLYNEQFF
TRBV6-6,CASTVTTVSYGYTF
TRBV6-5,CASSYRGLGYGYTF
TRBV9,CASSVEGSGEQFF
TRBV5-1,CASSFTKGMRGTEAFF
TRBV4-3,CASSQDLVDRGTGELFF
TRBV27,CASSRYNSPLHF
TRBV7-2,CASSLATGGNKEQYF
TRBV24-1,CATSGQGAFGYTF
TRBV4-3,CASSQDVKDRLIF
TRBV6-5,CASSSKGGTYGYTF
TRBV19,CASSSWDREGEGQETQYF